This T cell receptor (beta chain) stems from a study of blood T cell repertoires in COVID-19. Original processing notes: Amplified reference gene primers provided the basis for estimating nucleated cell counts. Sequenced by immunoSEQ multiplex PCR; TCRdb stores in-frame clones only, minus some. Clone size and V and J calls were adopted from that table, with D and trimming inferred from the DNA. The sample carries about 180,000 clones, 65% to 85% recorded once. After removal of 4 bases from V and 2 bases from J, the junction contained 11 bases not matched to a gene. Germline V lookup: CDR1 SEHNR, CDR2 FQNEAQ (reference sequence). The CDR3 loop spans 17 amino acids. In Seattle, patients joined the study during active infection and were tracked longitudinally.

The J gene is TRBJ2-7, the V gene TRBV7-9; 10 bases fit TRBD2. The source is a middle-aged woman with COVID-19, enrolled during active disease. Sequenced material: peripheral blood. CDR3 region: CASSSRTGTSAAYEQYF. DNA for the CDR3: TGTGCCAGCAGCTCCCGGACCGGGACTAGCGCAGCCTACGAGCAGTACTTC. Filled out from reference TRBV7-9 and TRBJ2-7, the complete variable domain reads DTGVSQNPRHKITKRGQNVTFRCDPISEHNRLYWYRQTLGQGPEFLTYFQNEAQLEKSRLLSDRFSAERPKGSFSTLEIQRTEQGDSAMYLCASSSRTGTSAAYEQYFGPGTRLTVT.